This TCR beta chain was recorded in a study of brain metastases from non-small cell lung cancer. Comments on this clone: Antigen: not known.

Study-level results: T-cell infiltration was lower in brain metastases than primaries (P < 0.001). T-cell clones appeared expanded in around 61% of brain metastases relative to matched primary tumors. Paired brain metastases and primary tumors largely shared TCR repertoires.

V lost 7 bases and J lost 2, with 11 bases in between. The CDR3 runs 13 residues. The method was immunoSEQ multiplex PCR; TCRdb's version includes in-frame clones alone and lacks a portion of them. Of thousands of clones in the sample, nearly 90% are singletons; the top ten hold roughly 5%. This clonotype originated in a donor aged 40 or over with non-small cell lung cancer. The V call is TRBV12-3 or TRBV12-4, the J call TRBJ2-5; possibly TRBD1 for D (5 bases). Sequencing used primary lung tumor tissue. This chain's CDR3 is CASNAGPQETQYF. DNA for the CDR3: TGTGCCAGCAACGCAGGGCCACAAGAGACCCAGTACTTC.